A selection of T cell receptor beta chains follows, all from one sample in a study of shared T cell receptors in the human thymus. Generated by immunoSEQ multiplex PCR, the TCRdb table keeps only in-frame clones and is missing some. The repertoire holds hundreds of thousands of clones, with over 75% as singletons. This sample was also put to use in a study of human thymus T cells.

Sequencing was performed on thymocytes. These receptors came from a boy younger than two with a congenital heart defect. The CDR3 runs from the conserved cysteine through the conserved F or W. Each record gives: J gene, clone size, V gene, CDR3 protein. Clone size is given for some rows only: seen once, a few or many times, or a class if the clone is expanded.

>TRBJ2-6|NA|TRBV7-2
CASSQNRLSLEANVLTF
>TRBJ1-1|NA|TRBV4-3
CASSQERASRRGGGFLNTEAFF
>TRBJ1-1|NA|TRBV9
CASSVGPGQGNTEAFF
>TRBJ1-2|NA|TRBV18
CASSTFNRQGQYGYTF
>TRBJ1-4|NA|TRBV5-1
CASSSGQGANEKLFF
>TRBJ2-7|NA|TRBV10-2
CASAAHSSYEQYF
>TRBJ1-1|NA|TRBV11-2
CASSLEWPNTEAFF
>TRBJ2-7|NA|TRBV4-1
CASSQGRGGPFYEQYF
>TRBJ2-1|NA|TRBV6-5
CASNSGLSSYNEQFF
>TRBJ1-5|once|TRBV27
CASSFQRGNQPQHF
>TRBJ2-7|NA|TRBV5-4
CASSSGVSEQYF
>TRBJ1-2|NA|TRBV30
CAWSSRVYGYTF
>TRBJ2-4|NA|TRBV27
CASSLSYSKNIQYF
>TRBJ2-5|NA|TRBV15
CATSRGAPGDEETQYF
>TRBJ2-3|few|TRBV18
CASSPPVVKGGTDTQYF
>TRBJ1-6|NA|TRBV5-1
CASSLVGTANSPLHF
>TRBJ1-1|NA|TRBV4-3
CASSQDSADNTEAFF
>TRBJ1-5|NA|TRBV6-4
CASSGRRGRRADQPQHF
>TRBJ1-5|NA|TRBV7-2
CASSFRGGDPNQPQHF
>TRBJ1-1|NA|TRBV28
CASSPRQVNTEAFF
>TRBJ2-7|NA|TRBV13
CASSRLAGGRYF
>TRBJ2-1|NA|TRBV4-1
CASSQDIAEKTSGVYNEQFF
>TRBJ1-2|NA|TRBV7-9
CASSLRGGSYGYTF
>TRBJ1-5|NA|TRBV27
CASSLRDRSNLRSNQPQHF
>TRBJ2-3|NA|TRBV5-1
CASSWWGQGGADTQYF
>TRBJ1-4|NA|TRBV9
CASSVGVRPEKLFF
>TRBJ2-1|once|TRBV5-1
CASSLALADSYNEQFF
>TRBJ2-3|NA|TRBV28
CASSPTSGSFTDTQYF
>TRBJ2-1|NA|TRBV5-1
CASSWGDCNEQFF
>NA|NA|TRBV2
CASGTGSYEQYF
>TRBJ2-7|NA|TRBV28
CASSRTSGSYEQYF
>TRBJ1-2|NA|TRBV7-3
CASSRNKTGLDGYTF
>TRBJ2-1|NA|TRBV2
CASSEIEGSLESYNEQFF
>TRBJ1-2|NA|TRBV5-8
CASSLASGAYGYTF
>TRBJ2-3|NA|TRBV12-1
CASTLGLRSTDTQYF
>TRBJ2-3|NA|TRBV10-3
CAISESLAGEDTQYF
>TRBJ1-2|NA|TRBV5-6
CASSSLSGRERYGYTF
>TRBJ2-7|NA|TRBV10-3
CASARGTLYEQYF
>TRBJ2-7|NA|TRBV9
CASSAGVSYEQYF
>TRBJ1-1|NA|TRBV20-1
CSAREATEAFF
>TRBJ2-1|NA|TRBV18
CASSPGQGSSIYNEQFF
>TRBJ2-3|NA|TRBV29-1
CSVEDRLFTDTQYF
>TRBJ2-1|NA|TRBV28
CASGLGSGSNKGEQFF
>TRBJ2-7|NA|TRBV30
CAWISGYEQYF
>TRBJ1-1|NA|TRBV15
CATSRDRRGVHTEAFF
>TRBJ1-2|NA|TRBV4-2
CASSHPGGGANYGYTF